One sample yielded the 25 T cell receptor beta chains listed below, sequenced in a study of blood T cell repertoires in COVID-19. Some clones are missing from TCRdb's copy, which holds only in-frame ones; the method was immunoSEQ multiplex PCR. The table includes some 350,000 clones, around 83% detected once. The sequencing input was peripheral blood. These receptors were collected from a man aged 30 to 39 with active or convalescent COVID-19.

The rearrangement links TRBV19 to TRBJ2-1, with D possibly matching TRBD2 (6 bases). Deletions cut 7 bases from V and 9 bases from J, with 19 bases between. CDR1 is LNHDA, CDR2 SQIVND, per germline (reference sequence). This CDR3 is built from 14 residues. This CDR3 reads CASTLGRGRGEQFF. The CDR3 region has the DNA TGTGCCAGTACCCTGGGACGGGGGAGAGGTGAGCAGTTCTTC.

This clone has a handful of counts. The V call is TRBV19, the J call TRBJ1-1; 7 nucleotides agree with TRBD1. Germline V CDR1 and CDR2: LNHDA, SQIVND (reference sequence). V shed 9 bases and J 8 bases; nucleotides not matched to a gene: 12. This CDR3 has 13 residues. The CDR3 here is CASDDRDLSEAFF. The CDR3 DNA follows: TGTGCCAGCGACGACAGGGACCTTTCGGAAGCTTTCTTT.

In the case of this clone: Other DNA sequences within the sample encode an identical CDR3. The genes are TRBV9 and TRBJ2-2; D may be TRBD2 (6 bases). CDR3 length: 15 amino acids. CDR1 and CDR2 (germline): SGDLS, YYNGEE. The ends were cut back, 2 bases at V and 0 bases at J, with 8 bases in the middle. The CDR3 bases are TGTGCCAGCAGCGTCGGGGGAGCGAACACCGGGGAGCTGTTTTTT. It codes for CASSVGGANTGELFF.

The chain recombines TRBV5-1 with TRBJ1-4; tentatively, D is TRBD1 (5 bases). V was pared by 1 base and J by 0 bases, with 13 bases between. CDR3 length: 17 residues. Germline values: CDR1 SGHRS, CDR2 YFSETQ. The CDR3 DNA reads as TGCGCCAGCAGCTTGTCTTGGACACCTGCAACTAATGAAAAACTGTTTTTT. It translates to CASSLSWTPATNEKLFF.

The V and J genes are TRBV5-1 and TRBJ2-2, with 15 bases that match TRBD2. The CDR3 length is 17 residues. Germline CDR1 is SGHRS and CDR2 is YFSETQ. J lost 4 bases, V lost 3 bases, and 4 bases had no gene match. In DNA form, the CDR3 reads TGCGCCAGCAGCTCCGGACTAGCGGGGGGGAGCACCGGGGAGCTGTTTTTT. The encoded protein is CASSSGLAGGSTGELFF.

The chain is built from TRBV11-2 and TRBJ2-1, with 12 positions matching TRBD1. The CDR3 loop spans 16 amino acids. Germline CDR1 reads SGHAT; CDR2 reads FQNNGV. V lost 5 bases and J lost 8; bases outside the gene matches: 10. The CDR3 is CASSRGWGQGAYEQFF. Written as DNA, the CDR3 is TGTGCCAGCAGCCGGGGTTGGGGACAGGGGGCATATGAGCAGTTCTTC. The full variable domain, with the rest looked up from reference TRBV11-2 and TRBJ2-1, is EAGVAQSPRYKIIEKRQSVAFWCNPISGHATLYWYQQILGQGPKLLIQFQNNGVVDDSQLPKDRFSAERLKGVDSTLKIQPAKLEDSAVYLCASSRGWGQGAYEQFFGPGTRLTVL.

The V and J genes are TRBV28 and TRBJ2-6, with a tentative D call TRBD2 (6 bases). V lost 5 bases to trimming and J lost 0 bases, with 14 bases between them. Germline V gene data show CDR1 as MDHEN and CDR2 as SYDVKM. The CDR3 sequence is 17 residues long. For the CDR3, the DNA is TGTGCCAGCAGTCCCGGGACTGTTAGCTCTGGGGCCAACGTCCTGACTTTC. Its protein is CASSPGTVSSGANVLTF.

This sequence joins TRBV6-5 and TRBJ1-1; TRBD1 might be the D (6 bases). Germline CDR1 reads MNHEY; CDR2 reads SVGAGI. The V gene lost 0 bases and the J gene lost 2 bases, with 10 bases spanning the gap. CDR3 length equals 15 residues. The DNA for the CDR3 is TGTGCCAGCAGTTACTCGTGGGGGGGCAACACTGAAGCTTTCTTT. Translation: CASSYSWGGNTEAFF.

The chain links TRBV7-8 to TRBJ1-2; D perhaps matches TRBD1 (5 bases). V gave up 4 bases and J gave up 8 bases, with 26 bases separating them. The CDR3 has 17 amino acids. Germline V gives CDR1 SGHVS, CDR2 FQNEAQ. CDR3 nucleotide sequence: TGTGCCAGCAGCTACCCCCCCCAGGGATTAGGGTTCGGAGGCTACACCTTC. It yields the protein CASSYPPQGLGFGGYTF.

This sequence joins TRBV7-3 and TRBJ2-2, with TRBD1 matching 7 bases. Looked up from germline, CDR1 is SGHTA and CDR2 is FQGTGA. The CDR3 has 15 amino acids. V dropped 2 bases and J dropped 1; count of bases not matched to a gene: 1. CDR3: CASSLRQGNTGELFF. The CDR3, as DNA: TGTGCCAGCAGCTTACGACAGGGGAACACCGGGGAGCTGTTTTTT.

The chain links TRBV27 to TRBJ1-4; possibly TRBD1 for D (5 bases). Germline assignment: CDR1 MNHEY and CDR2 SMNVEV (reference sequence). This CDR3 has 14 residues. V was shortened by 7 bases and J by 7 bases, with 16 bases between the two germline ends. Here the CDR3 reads CASTKGRESEKLFF. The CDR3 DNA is TGTGCCAGCACCAAGGGGCGGGAAAGTGAAAAACTGTTTTTT.

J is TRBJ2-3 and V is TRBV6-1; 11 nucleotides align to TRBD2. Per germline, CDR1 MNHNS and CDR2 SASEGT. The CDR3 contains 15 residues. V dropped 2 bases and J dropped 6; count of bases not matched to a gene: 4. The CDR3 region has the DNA TGTGCCAGCAGTGAAATAGCGGGAGGGCCGGATACGCAGTATTTT. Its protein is CASSEIAGGPDTQYF.

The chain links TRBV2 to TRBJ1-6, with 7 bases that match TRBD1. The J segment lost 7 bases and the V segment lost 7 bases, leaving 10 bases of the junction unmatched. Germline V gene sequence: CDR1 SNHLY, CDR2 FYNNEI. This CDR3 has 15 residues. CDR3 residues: CASTGRTGGNSPLHF. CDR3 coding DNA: TGTGCCAGCACCGGAAGGACAGGAGGCAATTCACCCCTCCACTTT.

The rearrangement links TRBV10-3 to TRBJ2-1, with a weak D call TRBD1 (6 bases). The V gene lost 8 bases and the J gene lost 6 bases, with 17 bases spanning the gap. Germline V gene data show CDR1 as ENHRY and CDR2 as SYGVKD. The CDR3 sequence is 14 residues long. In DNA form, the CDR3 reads TGTGCCATCTCGCGGCAGGGGAAACCCAATGAGCAGTTCTTC. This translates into CAISRQGKPNEQFF.

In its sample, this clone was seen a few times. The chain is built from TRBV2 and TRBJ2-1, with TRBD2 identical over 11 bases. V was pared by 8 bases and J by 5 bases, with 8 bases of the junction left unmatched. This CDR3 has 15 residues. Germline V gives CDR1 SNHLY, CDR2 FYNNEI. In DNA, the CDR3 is TGTGCCAGCGGACCGGGACTAGCGGTTAACAATGAGCAGTTCTTC. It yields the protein CASGPGLAVNNEQFF.

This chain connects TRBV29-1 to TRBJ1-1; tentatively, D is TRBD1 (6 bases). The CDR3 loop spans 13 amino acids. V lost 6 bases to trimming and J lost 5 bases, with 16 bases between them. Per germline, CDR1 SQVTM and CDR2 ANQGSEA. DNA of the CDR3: TGCAGCGTAACTACAGGGACGGTGACTGAAGCTTTCTTT. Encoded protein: CSVTTGTVTEAFF.

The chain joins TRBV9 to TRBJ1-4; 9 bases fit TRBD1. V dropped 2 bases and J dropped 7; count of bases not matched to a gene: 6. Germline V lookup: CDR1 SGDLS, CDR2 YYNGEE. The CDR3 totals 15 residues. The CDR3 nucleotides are TGTGCCAGCAGCGTCACAGGGGGCGAGGGTGAAAAACTGTTTTTT. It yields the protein CASSVTGGEGEKLFF. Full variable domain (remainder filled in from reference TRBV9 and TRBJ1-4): DSGVTQTPKHLITATGQRVTLRCSPRSGDLSVYWYQQSLDQGLQFLIQYYNGEERAKGNILERFSAQQFPDLHSELNLSSLELGDSALYFCASSVTGGEGEKLFFGSGTQLSVL.

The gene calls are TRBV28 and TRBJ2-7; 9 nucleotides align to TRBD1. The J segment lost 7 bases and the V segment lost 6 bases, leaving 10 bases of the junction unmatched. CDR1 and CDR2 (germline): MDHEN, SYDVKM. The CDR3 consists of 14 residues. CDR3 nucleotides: TGTGCCAGCAGCCCCGGGACAGGGTGGGGAGAGCAGTACTTC. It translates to CASSPGTGWGEQYF.

The CDR3, as DNA: TGTGCCAGTAGTATGAGCAGGGCGACAGGGGCCAACGTCCTGACTTTC. Translated, it gives CASSMSRATGANVLTF. This rearrangement joins TRBV19 to TRBJ2-6; maybe TRBD1 (5 bases). V lost 3 bases and J lost 4, with 13 bases in between. The CDR3 loop spans 16 amino acids. From germline, CDR1 is LNHDA and CDR2 SQIVND (reference sequence).

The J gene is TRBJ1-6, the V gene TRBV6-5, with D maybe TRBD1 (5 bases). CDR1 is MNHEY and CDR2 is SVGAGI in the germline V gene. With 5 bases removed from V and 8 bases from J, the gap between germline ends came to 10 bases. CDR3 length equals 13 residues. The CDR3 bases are TGTGCCAGCAGTCGACTAGGGGATTCACCCCTCCACTTT. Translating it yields CASSRLGDSPLHF.

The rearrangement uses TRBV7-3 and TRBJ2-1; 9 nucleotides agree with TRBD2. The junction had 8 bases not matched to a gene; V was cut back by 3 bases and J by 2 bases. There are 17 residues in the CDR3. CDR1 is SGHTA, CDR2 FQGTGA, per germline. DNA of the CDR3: TGTGCCAGCAGCTTCCCCCCAGGCGGGAGGGCCTACAATGAGCAGTTCTTC. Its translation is CASSFPPGGRAYNEQFF.

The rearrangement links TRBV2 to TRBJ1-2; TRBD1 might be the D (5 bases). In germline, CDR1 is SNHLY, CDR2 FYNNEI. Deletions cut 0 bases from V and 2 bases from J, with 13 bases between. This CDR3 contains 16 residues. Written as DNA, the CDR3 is TGTGCCAGCAGTGAAGCCGGGCAGGGAGGGAACTATGGCTACACCTTC. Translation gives CASSEAGQGGNYGYTF.

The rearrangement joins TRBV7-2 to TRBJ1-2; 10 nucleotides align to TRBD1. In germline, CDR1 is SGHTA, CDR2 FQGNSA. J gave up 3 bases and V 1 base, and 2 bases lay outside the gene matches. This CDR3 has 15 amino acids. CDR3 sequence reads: CASSLEGTGDYGYTF. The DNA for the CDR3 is TGTGCCAGCAGCTTAGAAGGGACAGGGGACTATGGCTACACCTTC.

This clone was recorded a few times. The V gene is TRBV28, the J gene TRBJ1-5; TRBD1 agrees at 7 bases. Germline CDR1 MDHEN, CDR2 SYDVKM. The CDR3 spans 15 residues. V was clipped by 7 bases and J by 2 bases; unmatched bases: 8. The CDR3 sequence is CASTRDRERNQPQHF. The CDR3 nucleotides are TGTGCCAGCACCCGTGACAGGGAACGCAATCAGCCCCAGCATTTT. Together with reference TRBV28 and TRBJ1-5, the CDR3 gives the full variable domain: DVKVTQSSRYLVKRTGEKVFLECVQDMDHENMFWYRQDPGLGLRLIYFSYDVKMKEKGDIPEGYSVSREKKERFSLILESASTNQTSMYLCASTRDRERNQPQHFGDGTRLSIL.

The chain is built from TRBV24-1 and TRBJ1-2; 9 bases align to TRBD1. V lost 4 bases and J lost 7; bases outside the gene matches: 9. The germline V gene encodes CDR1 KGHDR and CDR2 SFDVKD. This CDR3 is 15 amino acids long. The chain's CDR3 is CATSEPGQGRGGYTF. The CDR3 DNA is TGTGCCACCAGTGAGCCGGGACAGGGTAGGGGTGGCTACACCTTC.